One and the same sample provided the 28 T cell receptor beta chains below, sequenced in a study of spatial heterogeneity in lung cancer. Broader study findings: Counts of expanded alpha and beta TCRs within tumors tracked the tumor nonsynonymous mutation count.

Via MiXCR, TCRdb re-called the 5' RACE reads, giving one row per CDR3 protein. The sample comprises about 21,000 distinct CDR3 sequences, around 2.8% of which are singletons, and approximately 8.3% rests with the top ten. No antigen is known for these receptors. Time point described: sample taken at primary tumor resection. Material: lung tumor tissue, obtained at surgery. These receptors came from a male donor with early-stage non-small cell lung cancer.

This clonotype was counted many times. The chain joins TRBV5-1 to TRBJ2-3; 8 bases map to TRBD1. Germline V lookup: CDR1 SGHRS, CDR2 YFSETQ. Trimming at V came to 2 bases and at J to 5 bases, leaving 7 bases not matched to a gene. This CDR3 spans 15 amino acids. As DNA, the CDR3 is TGCGCCAGCAGCTTTCAGGGGGCGCCGGGAGATACGCAGTATTTT. It codes for CASSFQGAPGDTQYF.

This clonotype was seen many times. This sequence joins TRBV27 and TRBJ1-5; D is perhaps TRBD1 (5 bases). The V gene's germline CDR1 is MNHEY and CDR2 SMNVEV (reference sequence). The CDR3 is 13 amino acids. Trimming took 2 bases from V and 7 from J, leaving 9 bases between them. The CDR3 loop reads CASSLQGYQPQHF. CDR3 DNA sequence: TGTGCCAGCAGTTTACAGGGTTACCAGCCCCAGCATTTT.

In this sample, this clonotype turned up many times. The gene calls are TRBV12-3 or TRBV12-4 and TRBJ2-7; 7 positions match TRBD2. The V and J ends lost 1 base and 0 bases, in that order; junction bases with no gene match: 3. The CDR3 runs to 15 residues. Here the CDR3 DNA reads TGTGCCAGCAGTTTAGGAGGCGGGAGCTCCTACGAGCAGTACTTC. Translation: CASSLGGGSSYEQYF.

This clonotype was seen ten or more times. The V call is TRBV12-3 or TRBV12-4, the J call TRBJ2-7; the match to TRBD2 covers 7 bases. CDR3 length: 16 residues. V trimming: 7 bases; J trimming: 2 bases; junction bases outside the gene matches: 14. Here the CDR3 DNA reads TGTGCCAGCACCATGGGCGGGCGGGAGAGGGCCTACGAGCAGTACTTC. Its protein product is CASTMGGRERAYEQYF.

In this sample, this clonotype turned up many times. This chain connects TRBV28 to TRBJ1-1; possible D gene TRBD1, 6 bases. The CDR3 extends over 15 amino acids. CDR1 and CDR2 (germline): MDHEN, SYDVKM. The V gene lost 6 bases and the J gene lost 0 bases, with 14 bases spanning the gap. The DNA for the CDR3 is TGTGCCAGCAGCCTACATGGACAGCTGAACACTGAAGCTTTCTTT. Amino acids: CASSLHGQLNTEAFF.

Ten or more counts support this clonotype. V is TRBV6-5 and J is TRBJ2-7; D tentatively fits TRBD1 or TRBD2 (5 bases each). This CDR3 contains 13 residues. The V gene's germline CDR1 is MNHEY and CDR2 SVGAGI. The V end was cut by 8 bases, the J end by 4 bases, with 15 bases between. The CDR3 DNA follows: TGTGCCAGCTCCAGTCCGGGGCGTTACGAGCAGTACTTC. It encodes CASSSPGRYEQYF.

Ten or more counts support this clonotype. The chain uses TRBV27 and TRBJ1-1; maybe TRBD1 (5 bases). V shed 2 bases and J shed 7 bases, with 11 bases lying between them. This CDR3 comprises 13 residues. CDR1 is MNHEY and CDR2 is SMNVEV in the germline V gene (reference sequence). In DNA form, the CDR3 reads TGTGCCAGCAGTTTAACAGGCGCGGGTGAAGCTTTCTTT. Its protein product is CASSLTGAGEAFF.

This clonotype appeared many times. The CDR3 DNA follows: TGCGCCAGCAGTCGCACCAATCGTAGGTCTAGTGGACACAATGAGCAGTTCTTC. Residues: CASSRTNRRSSGHNEQFF. The chain uses TRBV23-1 and TRBJ2-1; D not resolved. TRBV23-1 is placed among ORFs of uncertain function. This CDR3 comprises 18 residues. Trimming left V 4 bases short and J 5 bases short, with 24 bases between.

Judged by abundance, this clonotype is medium-sized. The chain joins TRBV29-1 to TRBJ1-1; the D is unclear. Trimming pared 4 bases from V and 6 bases from J, leaving 6 bases between. Germline V gene sequence: CDR1 SQVTM, CDR2 ANQGSEA. CDR3 length equals 10 residues. The CDR3 loop is CSVVTPEAFF. In nucleotides, the CDR3 is TGCAGCGTTGTTACTCCTGAAGCTTTCTTT.

This clonotype was counted at least ten times. This chain links TRBV5-1 with TRBJ1-1, with a weak D call TRBD1 (5 bases). V gave up 4 bases and J gave up 0 bases, with 10 bases separating them. CDR1 and CDR2 (germline): SGHRS, YFSETQ. The CDR3 has 14 residues. CDR3 in amino acids: CASSRDDLNTEAFF. The CDR3 bases are TGCGCCAGCAGCCGGGACGATTTGAACACTGAAGCTTTCTTT.

This clonotype was observed at least ten times. The genes are TRBV24-1 and TRBJ2-3, with unresolved D. Germline lookup yields CDR1 KGHDR and CDR2 SFDVKD. The CDR3 is 13 amino acids. V shed 9 bases and J shed 1 base, with 10 bases lying between them. CDR3 in DNA: TGTGCCACCTCCCGCCTGGGCACAGATACGCAGTATTTT. Encoded protein: CATSRLGTDTQYF.

This clonotype has ten or more counts. J is TRBJ2-2 and V is TRBV29-1, with D uncertain. Germline V gene lookup returns CDR1 SQVTM and CDR2 ANQGSEA. This CDR3 comprises 14 residues. V was cut by 6 bases and J by 0 bases, with 11 bases left in between. The CDR3 region is CSVTGLPNTGELFF. The CDR3 DNA follows: TGCAGCGTGACCGGGCTACCGAACACCGGGGAGCTGTTTTTT.

This clonotype has at least ten counts. This chain links TRBV5-6 with TRBJ2-3, with no clear D. Per the germline V gene, CDR1 is SGHDT and CDR2 is YYEEEE. Trimming took 0 bases from V and 6 from J, leaving 8 bases between them. This CDR3 contains 13 residues. CDR3 residues: CASSLGGPDTQYF. CDR3 nucleotide sequence: TGTGCCAGCAGCTTGGGAGGACCTGATACGCAGTATTTT.

There are many counts of this clonotype. The chain joins TRBV20-1 to TRBJ2-3; 9 positions match TRBD2. Germline assignment: CDR1 DFQATT and CDR2 SNEGSKA (reference sequence). CDR3 length: 18 amino acids. V lost 0 bases, J lost 5 bases, and 15 bases stayed unmatched. The CDR3: CSARDRRWAGGPVDTQYF. For the CDR3, the DNA is TGCAGTGCTAGAGATCGCCGGTGGGCGGGAGGGCCGGTAGATACGCAGTATTTT.

This clonotype was picked up many times. This rearrangement joins TRBV30 to TRBJ1-1, with TRBD1 matching over 8 bases. J gave up 5 bases and V 4 bases, and 9 bases lay outside the gene matches. CDR3 length: 14 amino acids. Looked up from germline, CDR1 is GTSNPN and CDR2 is SVGIG (reference sequence). This CDR3 is CAWNAQGDGTEAFF. The DNA of the CDR3 is TGTGCCTGGAACGCACAGGGGGACGGGACTGAAGCTTTCTTT.

This clonotype was seen ten or more times. The chain carries TRBV9 and TRBJ2-7, with 7 positions matching TRBD1. Germline V gene data show CDR1 as SGDLS and CDR2 as YYNGEE. After removal of 0 bases from V and 2 bases from J, the junction contained 5 bases not matched to a gene. The CDR3 covers 15 residues. As DNA, the CDR3 is TGTGCCAGCAGCGTAGTTGGGGACAGAACCTACGAGCAGTACTTC. Translating gives CASSVVGDRTYEQYF.

This clonotype was detected many times. The chain links TRBV6-1 to TRBJ1-1; no reliable D call. The CDR3 length is 10 residues. Between the trimmed V and J ends, which lost 6 bases and 1 base, there was a span of 0 bases. CDR1 and CDR2 (germline): MNHNS, SASEGT. The CDR3 sequence: CASRNTEAFF. CDR3 DNA sequence: TGTGCCAGCAGGAACACTGAAGCTTTCTTT.

This clonotype has a count of ten or more. The chain has TRBV7-2 and TRBJ2-2, with 7 bases matching TRBD2. Germline V CDR1 and CDR2: SGHTA, FQGNSA. Losses at the gene ends were 6 bases for V and 1 base for J; bases not matched to a gene: 17. This CDR3 is built from 19 residues. CDR3 nucleotides: TGTGCCAGCAGTTCCGTCGGGCCTTGGCAGCGGGGGAACACCGGGGAGCTGTTTTTT. Residues: CASSSVGPWQRGNTGELFF.

In this sample, this clonotype turned up many times. The chain joins TRBV6-5 to TRBJ2-7, with D maybe TRBD1 (6 bases). Per germline, CDR1 MNHEY and CDR2 SVGAGI. Between the trimmed V and J ends, which lost 5 bases and 6 bases, there was a span of 17 bases. This CDR3 region has 14 residues. The CDR3: CASSRQVQGSEQYF. In DNA form, the CDR3 reads TGTGCCAGCAGTCGACAGGTTCAGGGGTCCGAGCAGTACTTC.

This clonotype appeared many times. V is TRBV3-1 and J is TRBJ2-1; D is unclear. The V end lost 2 bases, the J end lost 9 bases, and 8 bases lay between the germline ends. There are 12 residues in the CDR3. Germline CDR1 and CDR2: LGHDT and YNNKEL (reference sequence). CDR3 sequence reads: CASSQQELEQFF. The CDR3 region has the DNA TGTGCCAGCAGCCAACAAGAACTTGAGCAGTTCTTC.

This clonotype showed up many times. The rearrangement links TRBV12-3 or TRBV12-4 to TRBJ2-7, with 8 bases lining up with TRBD1. The trim removed 4 bases at V and 6 bases at J, leaving 5 bases unmatched. CDR3 length equals 13 residues. The CDR3 is CASSSQGAGEQYF. CDR3 in DNA: TGTGCCAGCAGTTCGCAGGGGGCCGGCGAGCAGTACTTC.

In its sample, this clonotype is medium-sized. The V gene is TRBV20-1, the J gene TRBJ2-3; TRBD2 matches 7 bases. Looked up from germline, CDR1 is DFQATT and CDR2 is SNEGSKA (reference sequence). The CDR3 runs 13 residues. After removal of 5 bases from V and 0 bases from J, the junction contained 2 bases not matched to a gene. The DNA of the CDR3 is TGCAGTGCTCCCGGGGGGAGCACAGATACGCAGTATTTT. As protein: CSAPGGSTDTQYF.

This clonotype was counted at least ten times. This CDR3 is CSFGTDRVTDTQYF. In DNA form, the CDR3 reads TGCAGCTTTGGGACGGATCGAGTTACAGATACGCAGTATTTT. J is TRBJ2-3 and V is TRBV29-1, with D perhaps matching TRBD1 or TRBD2 (5 bases each). The CDR3 has 14 amino acids. Trimming stripped 8 bases from V and 3 bases from J, with 18 bases between. Germline lookup yields CDR1 SQVTM and CDR2 ANQGSEA.

At least ten counts were recorded for this clonotype. This rearrangement joins TRBV10-3 to TRBJ2-7; D not certain. The CDR3 is 19 amino acids. Germline CDR1 is ENHRY and CDR2 is SYGVKD. V lost 3 bases to trimming and J lost 0 bases, with 24 bases between them. The CDR3 sequence is CAISESLYPDSRSSYEQYF. CDR3 sequence (DNA): TGTGCCATCAGTGAATCGCTATATCCAGACTCCCGCAGCTCCTACGAGCAGTACTTC.

The sample holds many counts of this clonotype. This chain links TRBV30 with TRBJ2-5, with D possibly being TRBD2 (5 bases). Per germline, CDR1 GTSNPN and CDR2 SVGIG (reference sequence). The CDR3 spans 14 residues. V lost 4 bases to trimming and J lost 0 bases, with 12 bases between them. The CDR3 here is CAWKRLQYQETQYF. DNA of the CDR3: TGTGCCTGGAAAAGACTACAGTACCAAGAGACCCAGTACTTC. The full variable domain, its missing parts supplied by reference TRBV30 and TRBJ2-5, is SQTIHQWPATLVQPVGSPLSLECTVEGTSNPNLYWYRQAAGRGLQLLFYSVGIGQISSEVPQNLSASRPQDRQFILSSKKLLLSDSGFYLCAWKRLQYQETQYFGPGTRLLVL.

This clonotype was seen repeatedly, ten times or more. The chain is built from TRBV6-5 and TRBJ1-2; no clear D gene. Per the germline V gene, CDR1 is MNHEY and CDR2 is SVGAGI. The CDR3 runs to 13 residues. V was pared by 0 bases and J by 7 bases, with 9 bases between. The CDR3 nucleotides are TGTGCCAGCAGTTACTCGACTGGCCTTGGCTACACCTTC. Translated: CASSYSTGLGYTF.

The table lists this clonotype with many counts. This chain joins TRBV27 and TRBJ1-2; tentative D call: TRBD1 (5 bases). Per the germline V gene, CDR1 is MNHEY and CDR2 is SMNVEV (reference sequence). V was shortened by 2 bases and J by 4 bases, with 14 bases between the two germline ends. This CDR3 has 15 amino acids. CDR3 protein: CASSLGMGVSYGYTF. The DNA for the CDR3 is TGTGCCAGCAGTTTAGGCATGGGGGTTAGCTATGGCTACACCTTC.

This clonotype occurred many times. This chain links TRBV12-3 or TRBV12-4 with TRBJ1-1; D remains unclear. This CDR3 is built from 13 residues. V lost 2 bases to trimming and J lost 1 base, with 5 bases between them. The DNA for the CDR3 is TGTGCCAGCAGTTTAAGCACGAACACTGAAGCTTTCTTT. It codes for CASSLSTNTEAFF.